This is a list of T cell receptor beta chains from one sample in a study of T cell responses to AZD1222 COVID-19 vaccine. Sequencing used immunoSEQ multiplex PCR; TCRdb keeps in-frame clones, though not all of them. The profile shows 60,000 to 70,000 clones, roughly four fifths of them singletons. Sequencing used peripheral blood, obtained on day 0 of AZD1222 vaccination. The receptors here all came from an adult in good health. CDR3s include the opening cysteine and the closing phenylalanine or tryptophan. Each record gives: clone size, D gene, V gene, J gene, CDR3 protein, CDR3 DNA. A D gene is named only where the DNA matches it firmly. The size entry is marked missing in some rows and otherwise reads once, few, many or a size class.

.	.	TRBV5-1	TRBJ1-6	CASHRSSDSPLHF	TGCGCCAGCCACCGGAGCTCGGATTCACCCCTCCACTTT
.	.	TRBV9	TRBJ1-6	CASSVDMGARSSPLHF	TGTGCCAGCAGCGTAGATATGGGGGCGCGTAGTTCACCCCTCCACTTT
.	.	TRBV6-6	TRBJ1-2	CASRQERYGYTF	TGTGCCAGCAGGCAAGAACGGTATGGCTACACCTTC
.	.	TRBV27	TRBJ2-7	CASSLDLAGTYEQYF	TGTGCCAGCAGTTTAGACCTCGCAGGGACCTACGAGCAGTACTTC
once	.	TRBV7-2	TRBJ1-5	CASSLAGTVDQPQHF	TGTGCCAGCAGCTTAGCCGGGACTGTGGATCAGCCCCAGCATTTT
.	TRBD2	TRBV4-1	TRBJ2-7	CASSPGGAAEQYF	TGCGCCAGCAGCCCCGGGGGGGCCGCCGAGCAGTACTTC
.	.	TRBV19	TRBJ1-5	CASSPGRHSNQPQHF	TGTGCCAGTAGTCCAGGGAGACATAGCAATCAGCCCCAGCATTTT
few	TRBD1	TRBV19	TRBJ1-2	CASSATGSGTDYGYTF	TGTGCCAGTAGTGCAACGGGCTCCGGGACAGACTATGGCTACACCTTC
few	TRBD2	TRBV9	TRBJ2-7	CASSPAASGGFEQYF	TGTGCCAGCAGCCCGGCGGCTAGCGGGGGGTTTGAGCAGTACTTC
.	TRBD1	TRBV7-6	TRBJ1-1	CASSFRTGGDTEAFF	TGTGCCAGCAGCTTCAGGACAGGGGGGGACACTGAAGCTTTCTTT
once	.	TRBV7-3	TRBJ1-6	CASSVGRDNSPLHF	TGTGCCAGCAGCGTGGGACGGGATAATTCACCCCTCCACTTT
once	TRBD2	TRBV5-6	TRBJ2-2	CASSSGLVNPGELFF	TGTGCCAGCAGCTCCGGACTAGTTAACCCCGGGGAGCTGTTTTTT
.	TRBD2	TRBV30	TRBJ2-2	CAWSILFGAGGPGELFF	TGTGCCTGGAGTATTCTCTTTGGAGCGGGGGGGCCCGGGGAGCTGTTTTTT
once	.	TRBV3-1/TRBV3-2	TRBJ1-1	CASSFSGGWNEAFF	TGTGCCAGCAGCTTCTCGGGGGGATGGAATGAAGCTTTCTTT
.	.	TRBV6-5	TRBJ2-2	CASIGGTGELFF	TGTGCCAGCATTGGGGGGACCGGGGAGCTGTTTTTT
.	TRBD1	TRBV6-1	TRBJ1-2	CASSERTGQGDGYTF	TGTGCCAGCAGTGAACGGACAGGCCAAGGCGATGGCTACACCTTC
.	.	TRBV12-3/TRBV12-4	TRBJ1-2	CASSFSLDGYTF	TGTGCCAGCAGTTTCTCGCTGGACGGCTACACCTTC
.	.	TRBV2	TRBJ2-6	CASSAGANVLTF	TGTGCCAGCAGCGCTGGGGCCAACGTCCTGACTTTC
once	.	TRBV6-6	TRBJ2-7	CASSSSGDSYEQYF	TGTGCCAGCAGTTCCTCCGGGGACTCCTACGAGCAGTACTTC
.	.	TRBV10-3	TRBJ1-6	CAIRVDYNSPLHF	TGTGCCATCAGGGTAGATTATAATTCACCCCTCCACTTT
.	.	TRBV6-5	TRBJ1-3	CASTEGGAGNTIYF	TGTGCCAGCACCGAGGGGGGAGCTGGAAACACCATATATTTT
.	.	TRBV6-2/TRBV6-3	TRBJ1-1	CASSYWGTEAFF	TGTGCCAGCAGTTACTGGGGCACTGAAGCTTTCTTT
.	TRBD1	TRBV7-9	TRBJ2-1	CASSDRDRPYNEQFF	TGTGCCAGCAGCGATCGGGACAGGCCCTACAATGAGCAGTTCTTC
.	.	TRBV28	TRBJ2-1	CASSFGGWASYNEQFF	TGTGCCAGCAGTTTTGGGGGCTGGGCCTCCTACAATGAGCAGTTCTTC
.	.	TRBV14	TRBJ1-2	CASSQFSGAGLVGYTF	TGTGCCAGCAGCCAATTCTCCGGGGCTGGTTTGGTTGGCTACACCTTC
.	TRBD2	TRBV9	TRBJ2-2	CASSASGSNTGELFF	TGTGCCAGCAGCGCGAGCGGGAGTAACACCGGGGAGCTGTTTTTT
.	.	TRBV2	TRBJ2-7	CASRVMGEQYF	TGTGCCAGCAGGGTAATGGGCGAGCAGTACTTC
few	TRBD2	TRBV4-2	TRBJ2-7	CASSQELAGGLEQYF	TGTGCCAGCAGCCAAGAACTAGCGGGGGGGTTAGAGCAGTACTTC